This TCR beta chain originates from a study of shared clonotypes between healthy human individuals. The overall study: The donors, two women and three men, were aged 18 to 49.

In the original processing: Filtering of immunoSEQ junctional sequences could not match full-length read filtering. The repertoire was sequenced with immunoSEQ multiplex PCR; TCRdb's copy has only in-frame clones and lacks some. The DNA was the basis for D and trimming; V, J and clone size are from that table. In the table there are fewer than 650,000 clones, around 80% of which are singletons. The CDR3 extends over 11 amino acids. Between the trimmed V and J ends, which lost 4 bases and 4 bases, there was a span of 8 bases. Germline V CDR1 and CDR2: DFQATT, SNEGSKA (reference sequence). The sample taken for sequencing was PBMCs. The J gene is TRBJ2-7, the V gene TRBV20-1; D is uncertain. The receptor comes from a woman in her thirties or forties in good health. Some clones in this sample may be carry-over from other donors' samples. The CDR3 loop reads CSATTDYEQYF. Written as DNA, the CDR3 is TGCAGTGCTACTACAGATTACGAGCAGTACTTC.